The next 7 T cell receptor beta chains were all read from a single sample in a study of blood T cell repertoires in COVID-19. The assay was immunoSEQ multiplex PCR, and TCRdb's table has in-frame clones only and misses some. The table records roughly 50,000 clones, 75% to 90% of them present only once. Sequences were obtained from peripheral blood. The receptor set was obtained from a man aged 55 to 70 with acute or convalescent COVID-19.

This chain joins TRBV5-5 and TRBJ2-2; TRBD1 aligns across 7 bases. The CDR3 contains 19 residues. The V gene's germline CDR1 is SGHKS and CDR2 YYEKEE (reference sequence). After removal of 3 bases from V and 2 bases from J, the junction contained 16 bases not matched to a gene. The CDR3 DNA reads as TGTGCCAGCAGCTCTCCCCCCGGACAGGTCCTCATAAACACCGGGGAGCTGTTTTTT. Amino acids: CASSSPPGQVLINTGELFF.

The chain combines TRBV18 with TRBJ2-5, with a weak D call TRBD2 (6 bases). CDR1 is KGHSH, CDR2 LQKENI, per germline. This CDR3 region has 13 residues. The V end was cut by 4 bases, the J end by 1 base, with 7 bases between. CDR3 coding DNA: TGTGCCAGCTCACAGACTAGCCAAGAGACCCAGTACTTC. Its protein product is CASSQTSQETQYF.

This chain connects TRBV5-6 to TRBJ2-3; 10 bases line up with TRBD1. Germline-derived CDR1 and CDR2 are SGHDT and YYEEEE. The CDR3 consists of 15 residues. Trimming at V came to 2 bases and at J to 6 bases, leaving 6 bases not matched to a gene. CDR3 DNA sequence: TGTGCCAGCAGCTTTTATGGGACAGGGGCGGATACGCAGTATTTT. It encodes CASSFYGTGADTQYF.

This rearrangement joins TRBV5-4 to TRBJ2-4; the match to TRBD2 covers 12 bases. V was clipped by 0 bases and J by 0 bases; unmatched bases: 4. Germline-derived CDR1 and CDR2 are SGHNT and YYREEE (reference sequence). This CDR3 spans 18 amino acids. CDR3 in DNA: TGTGCCAGCAGCTTGGGACTAGCGGGGGAGCTAGCCAAAAACATTCAGTACTTC. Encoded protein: CASSLGLAGELAKNIQYF.

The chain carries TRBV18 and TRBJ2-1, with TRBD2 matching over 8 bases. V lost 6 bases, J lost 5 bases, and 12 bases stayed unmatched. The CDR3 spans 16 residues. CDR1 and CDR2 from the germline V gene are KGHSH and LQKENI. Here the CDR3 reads CASSRHLAGLDNEQFF. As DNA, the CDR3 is TGTGCCAGCTCCCGTCATCTAGCGGGCCTCGACAATGAGCAGTTCTTC.

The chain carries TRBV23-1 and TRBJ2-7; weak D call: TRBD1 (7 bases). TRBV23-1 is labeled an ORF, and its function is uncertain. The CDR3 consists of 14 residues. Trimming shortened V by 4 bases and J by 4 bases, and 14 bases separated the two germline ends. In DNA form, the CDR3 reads TGCGCCAGCAGTCCAGGGGGGCCTACTTACGAGCAGTACTTC. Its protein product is CASSPGGPTYEQYF.

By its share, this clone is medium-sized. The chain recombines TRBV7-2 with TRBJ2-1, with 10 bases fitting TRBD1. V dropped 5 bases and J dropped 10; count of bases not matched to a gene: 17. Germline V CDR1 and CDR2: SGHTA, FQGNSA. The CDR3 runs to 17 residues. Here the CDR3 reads CASSPGQGPFGDKEQFF. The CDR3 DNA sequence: TGTGCCAGCAGCCCGGGACAGGGGCCGTTCGGAGATAAGGAGCAGTTCTTC.